This T cell receptor (beta chain) was recorded in a study of blood T cell repertoires in COVID-19. This CDR3 is built from 14 residues. With 2 bases removed from V and 4 bases from J, the gap between germline ends came to 11 bases. Germline values: CDR1 MNHEY, CDR2 SVGAGI. The data were produced by immunoSEQ multiplex PCR, yet TCRdb's version contains in-frame clones alone and is incomplete. This table has over 90,000 clones, approximately 80% appearing once. The sequenced sample was peripheral blood. The receptor was derived from a human donor in a cohort sampled during active or convalescent COVID-19. The chain recombines TRBV6-5 with TRBJ1-1, with D possibly TRBD1 on 5 matching bases. CDR3 coding DNA: TGTGCCAGCAGTTACGACAGTAGGGTCACTGAAGCTTTCTTT. This gives the protein CASSYDSRVTEAFF.